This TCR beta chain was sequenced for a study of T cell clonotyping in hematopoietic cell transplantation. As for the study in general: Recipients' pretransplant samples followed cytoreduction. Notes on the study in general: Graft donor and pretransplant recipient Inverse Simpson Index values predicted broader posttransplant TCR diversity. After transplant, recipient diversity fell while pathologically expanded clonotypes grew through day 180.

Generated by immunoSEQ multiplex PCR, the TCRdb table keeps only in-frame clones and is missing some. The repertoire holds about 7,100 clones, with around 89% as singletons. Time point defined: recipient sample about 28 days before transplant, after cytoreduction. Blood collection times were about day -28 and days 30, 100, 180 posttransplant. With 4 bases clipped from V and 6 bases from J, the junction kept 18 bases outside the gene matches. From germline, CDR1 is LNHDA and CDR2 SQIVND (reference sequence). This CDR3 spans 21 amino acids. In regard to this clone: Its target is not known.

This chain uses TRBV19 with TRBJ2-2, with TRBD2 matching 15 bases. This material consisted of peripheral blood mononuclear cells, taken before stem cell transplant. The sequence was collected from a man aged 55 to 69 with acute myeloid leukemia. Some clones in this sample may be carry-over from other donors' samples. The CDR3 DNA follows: TGTGCCAGTAGTACCCCAAACGGACTAGCGGGAGGGCCAAGAAGTTCCGGGGAGCTGTTTTTT. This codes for CASSTPNGLAGGPRSSGELFF.